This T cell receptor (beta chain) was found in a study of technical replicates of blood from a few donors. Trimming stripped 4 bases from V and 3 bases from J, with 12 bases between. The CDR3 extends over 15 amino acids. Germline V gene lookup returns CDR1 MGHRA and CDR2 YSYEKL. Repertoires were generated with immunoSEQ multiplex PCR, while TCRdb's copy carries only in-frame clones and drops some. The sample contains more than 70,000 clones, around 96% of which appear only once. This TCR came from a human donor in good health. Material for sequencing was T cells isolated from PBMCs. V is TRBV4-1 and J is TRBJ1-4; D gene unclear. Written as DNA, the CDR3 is TGCGCCAGCAGCCTGTACATCGCAGCTAATGAAAAACTGTTTTTT. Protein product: CASSLYIAANEKLFF.